This entry is about one T cell receptor (beta chain). What it recognizes is unknown. Sequencing used immunoSEQ multiplex PCR; TCRdb keeps in-frame clones, though not all of them. The profile shows tens of thousands of clones, over 75% of them singletons. The CDR3 extends over 17 amino acids. Trimming took 4 bases from V and 5 from J; bases not matched to a gene: 9. Germline V gives CDR1 SEHNR, CDR2 FQNEAQ (reference sequence). This specimen comes from a study of OX40 agonist ivuxolimab in advanced cancers. Study overall: Dose-escalation cases comprised hepatocellular carcinoma, melanoma, renal cell or head and neck cancer.

Study results and caveats: Expanded clones tended on average to be more numerous among CD8+ T cells than CD4+.

Sequences were derived from CD4+ or CD8+ T cells sorted from blood, sampled in a trial of the OX40 agonist ivuxolimab. The chain recombines TRBV7-9 with TRBJ2-1; 12 bases agree with TRBD2. The origin of this receptor is an adult with an advanced solid tumor such as melanoma, head and neck, liver or kidney cancer. This CDR3 is CASSSEWGLAGDNEQFF. The CDR3 coding sequence is TGTGCCAGCAGCTCAGAATGGGGACTAGCGGGTGACAATGAGCAGTTCTTC.